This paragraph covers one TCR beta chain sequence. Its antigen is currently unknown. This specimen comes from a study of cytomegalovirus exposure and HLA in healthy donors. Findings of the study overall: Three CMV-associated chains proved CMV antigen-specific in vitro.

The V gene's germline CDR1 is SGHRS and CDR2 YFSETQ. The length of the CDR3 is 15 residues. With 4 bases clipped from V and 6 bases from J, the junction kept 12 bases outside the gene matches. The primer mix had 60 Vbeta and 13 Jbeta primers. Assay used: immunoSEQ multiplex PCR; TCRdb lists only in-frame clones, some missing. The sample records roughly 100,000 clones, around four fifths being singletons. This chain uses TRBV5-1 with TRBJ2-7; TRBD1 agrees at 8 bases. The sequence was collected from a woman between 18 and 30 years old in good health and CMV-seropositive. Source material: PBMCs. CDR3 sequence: CASSPRTGKESEQYF. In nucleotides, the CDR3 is TGCGCCAGCAGCCCAAGGACAGGGAAGGAGTCCGAGCAGTACTTC. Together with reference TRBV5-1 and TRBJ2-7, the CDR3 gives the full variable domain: KAGVTQTPRYLIKTRGQQVTLSCSPISGHRSVSWYQQTPGQGLQFLFEYFSETQRNKGNFPGRFSGRQFSNSRSEMNVSTLELGDSALYLCASSPRTGKESEQYFGPGTRLTVT.